The sequence of this T cell receptor beta chain was determined in a study of human T cells and chemical hapten exposure. Study overall: The study traced per-sample TCR yield variation mainly to small differences in pooled library volumes. Study findings and constraints: Versus controls, significantly more large CDR3 similarity clusters arose from expanded TCRs. The study found that PT1 expanded TCR counts correlated positively with patch test score.

Trimming at V came to 4 bases and at J to 4 bases, leaving 10 bases not matched to a gene. The V gene's germline CDR1 is SGHAT and CDR2 FQNNGV. This CDR3 has 15 residues. Time point here: patch test 1, 2 weeks after DPC sensitization. Described treatment: therapeutic diphenylcyclopropenone sensitization with weekly scalp DPC. Total RNA came from unfractionated whole blood. This clonotype was counted at least ten times. What it recognizes is unknown. TCRdb re-analysed the RACE reads in MiXCR, keeping a single row per CDR3 protein. This table holds some 49,000 distinct CDR3 sequences, 9% to 9.5% found once.

This sample comprised whole blood, obtained in connection with sensitization to the hapten diphenylcyclopropenone (DPC). V gene TRBV11-2 combines with J gene TRBJ2-7, with 7 positions matching TRBD2. The sequence came from a woman between 50 and 59 years old with alopecia areata. Some clones in this sample may be carry-over from other donors' samples. The CDR3 sequence is CASSSGGGLKYEQYF. As DNA, the CDR3 is TGTGCCAGCAGCTCCGGGGGAGGGTTAAAGTACGAGCAGTACTTC.